The table lists the clone carrying this T cell receptor (beta chain) with a few counts. Its antigen is as yet unknown. The data belong to a study of shared clonotypes between healthy human individuals. Points from the study as a whole: Investigators expected sequencing depth to affect clonotype sharing among donors.

Germline CDR1 MDHEN, CDR2 SYDVKM. This CDR3 region has 14 residues. V lost 6 bases and J 4 bases, leaving 12 bases between the germline ends. The authors divided CD4+ cells into CD45RA+ naive and CD45RA-negative memory subsets. Assay: immunoSEQ multiplex PCR; the TCRdb copy retains only in-frame clones and omits some. The table lists about 1.1 million clones, about 72% of them singletons, with almost 0.9% in the top ten. This chain joins TRBV28 and TRBJ2-2; D might be TRBD2 (5 bases). Sequenced input: memory CD4+ T cells from PBMCs. Described subset: CD45RA-negative fraction. This receptor was taken from a man aged 18 to 35 in good health. Some clones in this sample may be carry-over from other donors' samples. The CDR3 DNA follows: TGTGCCAGCAGGCCTAGCTTCATCACCGGGGAGCTGTTTTTT. This codes for CASRPSFITGELFF.